These T cell receptor beta chains were read from a single sample in a study of CD8+ T cells in alopecia areata. Assay: immunoSEQ multiplex PCR; the TCRdb copy retains only in-frame clones and omits some. This table has around 190,000 clones, roughly 60% appearing once. Sample: CD4+ T cells sorted from blood, taken at week 24, from a patient treated with tofacitinib. Receptor source: a human donor with alopecia areata. Each CDR3 is given without its conserved first and last residue. D genes are given only for firm matches. Size is omitted from some rows. Given values are once, few, many or a class for expanded clones.

clone size | J gene | CDR3 length | D gene | V gene | CDR3 protein
- | TRBJ2-3 | 13 | TRBD1 | TRBV7-9 | ASSPTGQGADTQY
- | TRBJ1-1 | 13 | - | TRBV29-1 | SVEDFGGLNTEAF
- | TRBJ1-2 | 10 | TRBD1 | TRBV5-1 | ASSWTGNGYT
- | TRBJ2-2 | 11 | - | TRBV30 | ACSEGRTGELF
few | TRBJ2-2 | 11 | - | TRBV6-1 | ASSEQGLRELF
- | TRBJ1-2 | 13 | TRBD1 | TRBV2 | ASTELGQINYGYT
few | TRBJ1-5 | 10 | - | TRBV28 | ATQGRNQPQH
once | TRBJ2-3 | 12 | - | TRBV30 | AWSDRLRTDTQY
few | TRBJ1-2 | 14 | TRBD1 | TRBV19 | ASSMETGGPNYGYT
few | TRBJ2-1 | 12 | - | TRBV29-1 | SGQVQGLYNEQF
once | TRBJ1-5 | 13 | TRBD1 | TRBV6-1 | ASSRGLGFNQPQH
- | TRBJ1-1 | 13 | - | TRBV5-1 | ASSPWGGPNTEAF
few | TRBJ1-5 | 13 | - | TRBV19 | ASEDAGTGFQPQH
- | TRBJ2-5 | 14 | TRBD1 | TRBV27 | ASSPLYARGQETQY
- | TRBJ1-6 | 11 | TRBD1 | TRBV30 | AWARTGNSPLH
- | TRBJ2-2 | 13 | - | TRBV7-9 | ASSLTPANTGELF
- | TRBJ2-3 | 12 | - | TRBV5-1 | ASSLRGDTDTQY
- | TRBJ1-5 | 11 | - | TRBV9 | ASSGLPNQPQH
- | TRBJ2-1 | 10 | - | TRBV30 | AWSLDDNEQF
- | TRBJ2-7 | 10 | - | TRBV30 | AWGTDFNEQY
- | TRBJ1-1 | 12 | - | TRBV30 | AWSPRASYTEAF
- | TRBJ1-2 | 14 | TRBD1 | TRBV30 | AWSNYRDRAFYGYT